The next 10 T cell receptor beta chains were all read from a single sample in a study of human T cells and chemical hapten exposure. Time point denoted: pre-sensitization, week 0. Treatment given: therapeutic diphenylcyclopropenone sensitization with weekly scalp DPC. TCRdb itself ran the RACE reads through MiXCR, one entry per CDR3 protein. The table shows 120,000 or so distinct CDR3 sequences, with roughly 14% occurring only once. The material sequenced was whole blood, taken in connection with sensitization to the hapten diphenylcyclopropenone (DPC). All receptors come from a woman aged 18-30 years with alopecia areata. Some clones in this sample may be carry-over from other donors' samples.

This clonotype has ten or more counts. This CDR3 is CASSLAGARSEKLFF. CDR3 bases: TGTGCCAGCAGCTTAGCCGGGGCACGCAGTGAAAAACTGTTTTTT. The chain employs TRBV7-9 and TRBJ1-4; possible D gene TRBD1, 5 bases. Trimming pared 0 bases from V and 7 bases from J, leaving 12 bases between. The CDR3 spans 15 residues. Germline CDR1 is SEHNR and CDR2 is FQNEAQ (reference sequence).

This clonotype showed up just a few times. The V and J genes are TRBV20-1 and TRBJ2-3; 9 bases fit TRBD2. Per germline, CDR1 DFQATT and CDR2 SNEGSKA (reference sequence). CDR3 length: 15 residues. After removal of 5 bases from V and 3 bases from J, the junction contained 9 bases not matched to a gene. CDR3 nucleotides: TGCAGTGCTCCAACGCGGGGGGGGCGGACAGATACGCAGTATTTT. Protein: CSAPTRGGRTDTQYF.

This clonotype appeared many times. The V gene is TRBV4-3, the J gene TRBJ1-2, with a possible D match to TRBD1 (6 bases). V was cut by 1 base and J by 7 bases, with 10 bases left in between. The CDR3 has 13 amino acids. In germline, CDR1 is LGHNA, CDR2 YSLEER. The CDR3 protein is CASSQVLGGGYTF. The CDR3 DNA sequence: TGCGCCAGCAGCCAAGTTTTAGGGGGTGGCTACACCTTC.

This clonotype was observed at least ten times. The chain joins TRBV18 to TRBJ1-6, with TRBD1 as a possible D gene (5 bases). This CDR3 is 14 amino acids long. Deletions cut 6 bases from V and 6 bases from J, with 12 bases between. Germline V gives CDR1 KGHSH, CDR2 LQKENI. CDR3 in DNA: TGTGCCAGCTCTCCAGGGACGGGTAATTCACCCCTCCACTTT. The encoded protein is CASSPGTGNSPLHF.

Written as DNA, the CDR3 is TGTGCCAGCTCACCACCCGCGGGACGGGGCGAGACCCAGTACTTC. Its protein product is CASSPPAGRGETQYF. V usage is TRBV18 and J usage is TRBJ2-5; D is possibly TRBD2 (6 bases). Trimming pared 0 bases from V and 5 bases from J, leaving 13 bases between. The length of the CDR3 is 15 residues. Germline V gene data show CDR1 as KGHSH and CDR2 as LQKENI.

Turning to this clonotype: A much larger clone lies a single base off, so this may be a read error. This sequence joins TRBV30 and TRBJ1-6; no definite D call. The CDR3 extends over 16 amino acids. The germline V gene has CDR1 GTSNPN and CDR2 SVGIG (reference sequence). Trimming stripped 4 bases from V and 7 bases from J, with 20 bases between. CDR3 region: CAWNVPEIIWNSPLHF. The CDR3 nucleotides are TGTGCCTGGAATGTACCCGAGATAATATGGAATTCACCCCTCCACTTT.

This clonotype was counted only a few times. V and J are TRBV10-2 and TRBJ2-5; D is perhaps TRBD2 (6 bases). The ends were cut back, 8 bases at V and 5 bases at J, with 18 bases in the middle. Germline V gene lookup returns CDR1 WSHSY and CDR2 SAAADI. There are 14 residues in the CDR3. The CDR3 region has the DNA TGCGCCAGCGCAACTAGCTTCGCCGGGGAGACCCAGTACTTC. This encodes CASATSFAGETQYF.

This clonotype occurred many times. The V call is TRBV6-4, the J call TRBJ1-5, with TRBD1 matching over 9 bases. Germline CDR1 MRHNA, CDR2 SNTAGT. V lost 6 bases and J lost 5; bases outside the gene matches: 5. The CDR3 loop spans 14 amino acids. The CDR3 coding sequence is TGTGCCAGCAGGACGGGACAGGGCCATCAGCCCCAGCATTTT. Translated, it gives CASRTGQGHQPQHF.

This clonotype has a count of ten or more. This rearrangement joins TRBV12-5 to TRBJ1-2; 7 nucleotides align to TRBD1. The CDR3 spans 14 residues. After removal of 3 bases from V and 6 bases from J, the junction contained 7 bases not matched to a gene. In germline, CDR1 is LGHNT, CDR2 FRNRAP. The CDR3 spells CASGFSTGKHGYTF. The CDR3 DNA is TGTGCTAGTGGTTTCTCGACAGGGAAGCATGGCTACACCTTC.

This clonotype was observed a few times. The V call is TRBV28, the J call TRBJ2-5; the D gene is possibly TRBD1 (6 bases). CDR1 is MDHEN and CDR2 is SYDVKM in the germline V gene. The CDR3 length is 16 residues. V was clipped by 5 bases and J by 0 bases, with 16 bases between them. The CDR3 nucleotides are TGTGCCAGCAGTGAATCCGGTGACAGGAACCAAGAGACCCAGTACTTC. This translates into CASSESGDRNQETQYF.